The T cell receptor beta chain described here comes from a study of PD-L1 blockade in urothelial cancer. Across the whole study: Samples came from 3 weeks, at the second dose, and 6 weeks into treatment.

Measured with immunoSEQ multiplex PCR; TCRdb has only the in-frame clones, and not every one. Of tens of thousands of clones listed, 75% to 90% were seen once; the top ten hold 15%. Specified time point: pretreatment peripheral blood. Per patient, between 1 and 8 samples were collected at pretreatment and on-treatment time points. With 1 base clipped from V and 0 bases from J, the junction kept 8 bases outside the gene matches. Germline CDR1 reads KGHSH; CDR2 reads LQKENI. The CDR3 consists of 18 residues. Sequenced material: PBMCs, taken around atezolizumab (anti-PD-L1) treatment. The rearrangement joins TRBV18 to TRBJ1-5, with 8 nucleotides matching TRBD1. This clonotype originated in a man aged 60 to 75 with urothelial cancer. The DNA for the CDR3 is TGTGCCAGCTCACCACAGAACAGGGGGTCAAATAGCAATCAGCCCCAGCATTTT. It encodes CASSPQNRGSNSNQPQHF.